This T cell receptor beta chain was observed in a study of PD-L1 blockade in urothelial cancer. Across the whole study: Male patients with bladder-origin urothelial cancer numbered about 90% of the roughly 29. Blood samples had a median of approximately 150,000 T cells.

Spike-ins of synthetic TCR analog templates went into each PCR. Here immunoSEQ multiplex PCR was the method, and the copy in TCRdb shows in-frame clones only, minus some. This sample has about 41,000 clones, with approximately 85% found just once. Time point: peripheral blood 6 weeks after treatment start. CDR1 is LNHDA and CDR2 is SQIVND in the germline V gene (reference sequence). This CDR3 region has 14 residues. Trimming removed 5 bases at V and 4 bases at J, with 11 bases between. This sequence was found in a man between 65 and 79 years old with urothelial cancer. The specimen comprised PBMCs, sampled around atezolizumab (anti-PD-L1) treatment. V gene TRBV19 combines with J gene TRBJ2-2; no firm D call. This CDR3 reads CASSAYSSTGELFF. CDR3 nucleotides: TGTGCCAGTAGTGCTTACTCGAGCACCGGGGAGCTGTTTTTT.